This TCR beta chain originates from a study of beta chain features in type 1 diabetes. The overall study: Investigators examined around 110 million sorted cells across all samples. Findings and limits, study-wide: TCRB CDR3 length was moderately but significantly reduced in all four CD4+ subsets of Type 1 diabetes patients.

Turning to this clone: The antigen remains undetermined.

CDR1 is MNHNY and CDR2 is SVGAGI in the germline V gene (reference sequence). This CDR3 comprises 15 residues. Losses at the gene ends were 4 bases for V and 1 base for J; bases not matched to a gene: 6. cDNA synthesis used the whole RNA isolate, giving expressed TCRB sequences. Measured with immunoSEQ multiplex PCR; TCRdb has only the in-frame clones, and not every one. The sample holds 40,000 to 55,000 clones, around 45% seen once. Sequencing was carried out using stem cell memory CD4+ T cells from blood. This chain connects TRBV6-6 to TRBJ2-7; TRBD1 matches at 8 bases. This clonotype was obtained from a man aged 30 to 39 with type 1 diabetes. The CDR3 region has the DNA TGTGCCAGCAGTTTTAGACAGGGGCTGTCCTACGAGCAGTACTTC. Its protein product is CASSFRQGLSYEQYF.